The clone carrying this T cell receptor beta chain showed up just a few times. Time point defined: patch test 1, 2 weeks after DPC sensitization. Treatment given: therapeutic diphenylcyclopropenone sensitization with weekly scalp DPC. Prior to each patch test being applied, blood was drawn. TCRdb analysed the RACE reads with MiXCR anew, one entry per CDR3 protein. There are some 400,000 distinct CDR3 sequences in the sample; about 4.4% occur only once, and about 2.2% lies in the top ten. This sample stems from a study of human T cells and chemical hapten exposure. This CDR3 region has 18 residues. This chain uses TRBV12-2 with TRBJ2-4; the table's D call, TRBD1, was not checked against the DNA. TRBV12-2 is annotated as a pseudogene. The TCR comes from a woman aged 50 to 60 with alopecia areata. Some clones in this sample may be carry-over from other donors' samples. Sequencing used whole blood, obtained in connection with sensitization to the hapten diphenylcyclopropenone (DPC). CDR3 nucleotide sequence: TGTGCAAGTCGCTGCCCGATGACCCCTACTGGGCCAGGAAACATTCAGTACTTC. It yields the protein CASRCPMTPTGPGNIQYF.